This TCR beta chain was captured in a study of T cells in Graves' hyperthyroidism and ophthalmopathy. Not enrolled were patients with uncontrolled infection, other autoimmune disease, pregnancy or lactation. Amplification of TCR beta CDR3 regions was performed using RNA transcripts as template. In the first-round RT-PCR of the TCR CDR3, the HTBI primer set was used. MiXCR was run by TCRdb on the multiplex PCR reads, yielding one entry per CDR3 protein. The sample holds hundreds of thousands of distinct CDR3 sequences, just over 45% seen once. This clonotype was seen repeatedly, ten times or more. The CDR3 length is 13 residues. V was cut by 3 bases and J by 7 bases, with 10 bases left in between. Germline loops: CDR1 LNHNV, CDR2 YYDKDF (reference sequence).

Sequenced input: peripheral blood or thyroid tissue (not recorded which). V and J are TRBV15 and TRBJ1-5; possible D gene TRBD1, 5 bases. This TCR came from a woman between 18 and 30 years old with Graves' hyperthyroidism. In DNA, the CDR3 is TGTGCCACCAGCAGGGGGGTTTTCCAGCCCCAGCATTTT. It translates to CATSRGVFQPQHF.